The rows below give T cell receptor beta chains drawn from one sample of a study of identical twins. From the 5' RACE reads, TCRdb called clonotypes with MiXCR, one entry per CDR3 protein. Of 500,000 to 650,000 distinct CDR3 sequences listed, less than 9% are singletons. This sample was shared with a second study, whose subject was yellow fever vaccine responses in identical twins.

The sequenced sample consisted of PBMCs. The receptor set was obtained from a woman in her late teens or twenties in good health. The CDR3 runs from the conserved cysteine through the conserved F or W. A D gene is named only where the DNA matches it firmly. Not every row has a clone size; where given, it reads once, few, many or a size class.

size: few
J: TRBJ2-1
D: .
V: TRBV6-1
CDR3: CASSEGLEWNEQFF
DNA: TGTGCCAGCAGTGAAGGACTAGAATGGAATGAGCAGTTCTTC

size: many
J: TRBJ1-1
D: .
V: TRBV28
CDR3: CASSSITGLNTEAFF
DNA: TGTGCCAGCAGTTCCATTACAGGGTTGAACACTGAAGCTTTCTTT

size: many
J: TRBJ2-3
D: .
V: TRBV5-1
CDR3: CASSHGGADSTDTQYF
DNA: TGCGCCAGCAGCCACGGAGGGGCGGATAGCACAGATACGCAGTATTTT

size: .
J: TRBJ2-1
D: .
V: TRBV28
CDR3: CASSLGGKVAYNEQFF
DNA: TGTGCCAGCAGTTTGGGGGGAAAAGTTGCCTACAATGAGCAGTTCTTC

size: many
J: TRBJ1-5
D: .
V: TRBV28
CDR3: CASSQNRGNQPQHF
DNA: TGTGCCAGCAGCCAGAACAGGGGCAATCAGCCCCAGCATTTT

size: many
J: TRBJ2-2
D: .
V: TRBV5-6
CDR3: CASSLTLTNTGELFF
DNA: TGTGCCAGCAGCTTGACTCTAACGAACACCGGGGAGCTGTTTTTT

size: few
J: TRBJ2-1
D: TRBD1
V: TRBV9
CDR3: CASSVADRVNHEQFF
DNA: TGTGCCAGCAGCGTAGCGGACAGGGTAAACCATGAGCAGTTCTTC

size: .
J: TRBJ1-6
D: .
V: TRBV5-1
CDR3: CASSFLYRIGDSPLHF
DNA: TGCGCCAGCAGCTTCCTTTACAGGATTGGGGATTCACCCCTCCACTTT

size: many
J: TRBJ2-1
D: .
V: TRBV24-1
CDR3: CATSDPGKAGKGNEQFF
DNA: TGTGCCACCAGTGACCCTGGAAAGGCAGGTAAAGGGAATGAGCAGTTCTTC

size: many
J: TRBJ2-3
D: TRBD2
V: TRBV4-1
CDR3: CASSQGVAGVTDTQYF
DNA: TGCGCCAGCAGCCAGGGGGTAGCGGGGGTCACAGATACGCAGTATTTT

size: few
J: TRBJ2-7
D: .
V: TRBV7-9
CDR3: CASTESTTSYEQYF
DNA: TGTGCCAGCACCGAGTCGACAACTTCCTACGAGCAGTACTTC

size: many
J: TRBJ2-2
D: .
V: TRBV9
CDR3: CASTRSQLGPNTGELFF
DNA: TGTGCCAGCACCCGAAGCCAACTAGGACCCAACACCGGGGAGCTGTTTTTT

size: .
J: TRBJ2-2
D: .
V: TRBV6-2/TRBV6-3
CDR3: CASQGGVNTGELFF
DNA: TGTGCCTCCCAGGGGGGAGTGAACACCGGGGAGCTGTTTTTT

size: few
J: TRBJ2-1
D: .
V: TRBV7-3
CDR3: CASSSSPGSYNEQFF
DNA: TGTGCCAGCAGCTCAAGCCCGGGCTCCTACAATGAGCAGTTCTTC

size: .
J: TRBJ2-1
D: TRBD2
V: TRBV6-2/TRBV6-3
CDR3: CASSSTTSGSIHNEQFF
DNA: TGTGCCAGCAGTTCAACGACTAGCGGGAGCATCCACAATGAGCAGTTCTTC

size: .
J: TRBJ2-2
D: .
V: TRBV12-3/TRBV12-4
CDR3: CASSSRGLDTGELFF
DNA: TGTGCCAGCAGTTCGAGGGGGTTGGACACCGGGGAGCTGTTTTTT

size: many
J: TRBJ2-2
D: TRBD2
V: TRBV12-3/TRBV12-4
CDR3: CATQTSSNTGELFF
DNA: TGTGCCACCCAGACTAGCTCGAACACCGGGGAGCTGTTTTTT